A single sample gave rise to the 10 T cell receptor beta chains below, sequenced in a study of blood T cell repertoires in COVID-19. Data came from immunoSEQ multiplex PCR; TCRdb stores just in-frame clones and leaves some out. The sample shows about 330,000 clones, around nine tenths of them seen only once. The sample comprised PBMCs or T cells enriched from blood (not recorded which). All receptors come from a man aged 30 to 39 who had recovered from COVID-19.

The chain has TRBV4-1 and TRBJ1-4; D perhaps matches TRBD1 (5 bases). Trimming took off 2 bases at V and 1 base at J, with 11 bases between the two ends. CDR1 MGHRA and CDR2 YSYEKL come from the germline V gene. This CDR3 is built from 16 residues. Here the CDR3 reads CASSQSQGLTNEKLFF. The CDR3 bases are TGCGCCAGCAGCCAATCCCAGGGTTTAACTAATGAAAAACTGTTTTTT.

The chain has TRBV5-1 and TRBJ1-5, with 8 bases fitting TRBD1. The J segment lost 3 bases and the V segment lost 4 bases, leaving 3 bases of the junction unmatched. Germline CDR1 and CDR2: SGHRS and YFSETQ. The CDR3 length is 14 residues. In nucleotides, the CDR3 is TGCGCCAGCAGCGAGACAGGGGACAATCAGCCCCAGCATTTT. Its translation: CASSETGDNQPQHF.

The chain recombines TRBV6-6 with TRBJ1-1; maybe TRBD1 (5 bases). The germline V and J ends were trimmed by 6 bases and 8 bases, with 13 bases remaining between them. Germline V gene data show CDR1 as MNHNY and CDR2 as SVGAGI (reference sequence). This CDR3 is 12 amino acids long. The CDR3 is CASSPGLQEAFF. The CDR3 DNA reads as TGTGCCAGCAGCCCAGGGTTACAGGAAGCTTTCTTT.

This clone was counted once. The J gene is TRBJ2-3, the V gene TRBV5-1; 7 bases fit TRBD1. This CDR3 spans 14 amino acids. V dropped 5 bases and J dropped 3; count of bases not matched to a gene: 6. Germline V gives CDR1 SGHRS, CDR2 YFSETQ. CDR3: CASRTGQKTDTQYF. CDR3 nucleotides: TGCGCCAGCAGGACGGGACAGAAAACAGATACGCAGTATTTT.

J is TRBJ1-4 and V is TRBV7-9; TRBD1 matches 8 bases. The CDR3 covers 18 residues. Trimming removed 0 bases from V and 2 bases from J; junction bases left unmatched: 8. Germline assignment: CDR1 SEHNR and CDR2 FQNEAQ (reference sequence). The CDR3 DNA reads as TGTGCCAGCAGCTTAGCACAGGGGGTGATTTCGACTAATGAAAAACTGTTTTTT. This sequence encodes CASSLAQGVISTNEKLFF.

This clone was detected only once. This chain connects TRBV5-1 to TRBJ2-7, with TRBD2 matching over 15 bases. This CDR3 is built from 16 residues. CDR1 is SGHRS, CDR2 YFSETQ, per germline. Unmatched junction bases numbered 6, after V lost 5 bases and J lost 3 bases. CDR3 DNA: TGCGCCAGCAGTCTCGGGACTAGCGGGGGGTTCTACGAGCAGTACTTC. This translates into CASSLGTSGGFYEQYF.

The J gene is TRBJ2-1, the V gene TRBV6-4; TRBD2 matches 10 bases. Germline values: CDR1 MRHNA, CDR2 SNTAGT. This CDR3 contains 15 residues. The trim removed 5 bases at V and 2 bases at J, leaving 3 bases unmatched. The chain's CDR3 is CASSLAGGPYNEQFF. CDR3 DNA sequence: TGTGCCAGCAGTTTAGCGGGGGGCCCCTACAATGAGCAGTTCTTC.

The chain recombines TRBV12-2 with TRBJ2-3; whether TRBD2, the table's D call, matches the DNA was not checked. TRBV12-2 is a pseudogene locus. The CDR3 is 14 amino acids. The CDR3 reads CASRTGRVVDTQYF. CDR3 in DNA: TGTGCAAGTCGCACGGGGAGGGTTGTAGATACGCAGTATTTT.

The V gene is TRBV28, the J gene TRBJ1-1; D is perhaps TRBD1 (6 bases). The germline gives CDR1 MDHEN, CDR2 SYDVKM. V dropped 6 bases and J dropped 10 bases, with 12 bases sitting between them. The CDR3 totals 11 residues. This CDR3 reads CASSNRVTAFF. CDR3 DNA sequence: TGTGCCAGCAGCAACAGGGTAACAGCTTTCTTT.

V is TRBV4-1 and J is TRBJ2-3; TRBD2 is a possible D gene (6 bases). V was cut by 0 bases and J by 3 bases, with 13 bases left in between. This CDR3 has 16 residues. Germline lookup yields CDR1 MGHRA and CDR2 YSYEKL. CDR3 bases: TGCGCCAGCAGCCAAGATTTAGGCGGGGCTACAGATACGCAGTATTTT. Amino acids: CASSQDLGGATDTQYF.